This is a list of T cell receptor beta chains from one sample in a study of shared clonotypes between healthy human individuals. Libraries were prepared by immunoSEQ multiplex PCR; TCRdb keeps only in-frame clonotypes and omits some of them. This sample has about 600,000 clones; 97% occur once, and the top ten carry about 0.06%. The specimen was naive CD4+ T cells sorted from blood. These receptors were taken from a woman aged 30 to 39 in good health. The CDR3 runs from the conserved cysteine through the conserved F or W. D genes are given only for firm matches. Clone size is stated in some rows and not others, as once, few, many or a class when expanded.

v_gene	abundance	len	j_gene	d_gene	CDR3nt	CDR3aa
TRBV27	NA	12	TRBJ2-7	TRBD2	TGTGCCAGCGGCTGGACTAGGTCCGCGCAGTACTTC	CASGWTRSAQYF
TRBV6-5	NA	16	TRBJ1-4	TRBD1	TGTGCCAGCAGTTACTCTGGGACAGGGGGCCTTGAAAAACTGTTTTTT	CASSYSGTGGLEKLFF
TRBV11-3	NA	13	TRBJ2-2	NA	TGTGCCAGCAAAGGGCGCGTCACCGGGGAGCTGTTTTTT	CASKGRVTGELFF
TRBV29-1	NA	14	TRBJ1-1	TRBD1	TGCAGCGTTGCCCCAGGGGGCACTGGCACTGAAGCTTTCTTT	CSVAPGGTGTEAFF
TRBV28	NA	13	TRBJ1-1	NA	TGTGCCAGCAGTAAAAAGGTCGGCCGCGAGGCTTTCTTT	CASSKKVGREAFF
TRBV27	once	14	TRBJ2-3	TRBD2	TGTGCCAGCAGTAAATCTAGCGGGAGCGATACGCAGTATTTT	CASSKSSGSDTQYF
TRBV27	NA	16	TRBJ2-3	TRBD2	TGTGCCAGCAGTGAGACTAGCGGGAGCAACACAGATACGCAGTATTTT	CASSETSGSNTDTQYF
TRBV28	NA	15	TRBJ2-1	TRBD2	TGTGCCAGCAGCTTCGGGGGGTCTGGCTACAATGAGCAGTTCTTC	CASSFGGSGYNEQFF
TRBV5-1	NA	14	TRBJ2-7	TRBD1	TGCGCCAGCAGCCACCGGGACAGGTCCGGCGAGCAGTACTTC	CASSHRDRSGEQYF
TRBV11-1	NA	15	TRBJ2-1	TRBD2	TGTGCCAGCAGCGGCGGACTAGCGGTATACAATGAGCAGTTCTTC	CASSGGLAVYNEQFF
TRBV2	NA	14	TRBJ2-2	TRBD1	TGTGCCAGCACCGGACAGGGCATCACCGGGGAGCTGTTTTTT	CASTGQGITGELFF
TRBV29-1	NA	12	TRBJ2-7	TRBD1	TGCAGCGCCCGACAGGGGGCCTACGAGCAGTACTTC	CSARQGAYEQYF
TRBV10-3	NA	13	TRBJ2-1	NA	TGTGCCATCAGATACAGGGAAATGAATGAGCAGTTCTTC	CAIRYREMNEQFF
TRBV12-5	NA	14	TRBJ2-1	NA	TGTGCTAGTGGTTTGCTACTGAGCCGTAGTGAGCAGTTCTTC	CASGLLLSRSEQFF
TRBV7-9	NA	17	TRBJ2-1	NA	TGTGCCAGCAGCTTAGGGTTAAGGGGGAGCTCCTACAATGAGCAGTTCTTC	CASSLGLRGSSYNEQFF
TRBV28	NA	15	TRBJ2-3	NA	TGTGCCAGCAGTTTATCGGTGTTCTTAGCAGATACGCAGTATTTT	CASSLSVFLADTQYF
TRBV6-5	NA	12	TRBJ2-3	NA	TGTGCCAGCAGGGATAGCACAGATACGCAGTATTTT	CASRDSTDTQYF
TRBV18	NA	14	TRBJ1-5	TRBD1	TGTGCCAGCTCACCCGGGACAGGGAATCAGCCCCAGCATTTT	CASSPGTGNQPQHF
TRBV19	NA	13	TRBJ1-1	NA	TGTGCCAGTAGAGGGTCAATGAACACTGAAGCTTTCTTT	CASRGSMNTEAFF
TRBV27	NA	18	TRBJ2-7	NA	TGTGCCAGCAGTTTATCGACGGGTTCGGGCGCCCTCTCCTACGAGCAGTACTTC	CASSLSTGSGALSYEQYF
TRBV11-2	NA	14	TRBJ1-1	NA	TGTGCCAGCAGCTTAGGGCAGGTGAACACTGAAGCTTTCTTT	CASSLGQVNTEAFF
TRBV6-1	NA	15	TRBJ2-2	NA	TGTGCCAGCAGTGAATGGGGGAGGAGCTCCGGGGAGCTGTTTTTT	CASSEWGRSSGELFF
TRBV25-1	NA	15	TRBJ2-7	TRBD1	TGTGCCAGCAGACCGACAGGGAAGGACTCCTACGAGCAGTACTTC	CASRPTGKDSYEQYF
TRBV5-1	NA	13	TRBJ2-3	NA	TGCGCCAGCAGCCCACCGAGCACAGATACGCAGTATTTT	CASSPPSTDTQYF
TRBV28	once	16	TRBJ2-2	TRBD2	TGTGCCAGCAGTTTACGAGCGGGGTCGAACACCGGGGAGCTGTTTTTT	CASSLRAGSNTGELFF
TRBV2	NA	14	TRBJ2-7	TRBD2	TGTGCCAGATCTACTAGCGGTAACCCCTACGAGCAGTACTTC	CARSTSGNPYEQYF
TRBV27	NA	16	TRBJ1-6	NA	TGTGCCAGCAAACCCGGGGGCCGCTCCTATAATTCACCCCTCCACTTT	CASKPGGRSYNSPLHF
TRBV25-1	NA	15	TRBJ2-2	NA	TGTGCCAGCAGTGATTGGGGGCACCTCACCGGGGAGCTGTTTTTT	CASSDWGHLTGELFF
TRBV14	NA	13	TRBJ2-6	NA	TGTGCCAGCAGCCAAGTTGGGGCCAACGTCCTGACTTTC	CASSQVGANVLTF
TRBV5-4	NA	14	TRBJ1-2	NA	TGTGCCAGCAGCTTCATGGGGACTAACTATGGCTACACCTTC	CASSFMGTNYGYTF
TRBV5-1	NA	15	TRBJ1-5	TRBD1	TGCGCCAGCAGCTTCCAGGGACAGATCAATCAGCCCCAGCATTTT	CASSFQGQINQPQHF
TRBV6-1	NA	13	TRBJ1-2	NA	TGTGCCAGCAGTGAGGGCCTCAACTATGGCTACACCTTC	CASSEGLNYGYTF
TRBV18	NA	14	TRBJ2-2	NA	TGTGCCAGCTCACCAGTTAGGAACACCGGGGAGCTGTTTTTT	CASSPVRNTGELFF
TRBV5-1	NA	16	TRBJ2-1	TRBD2	TGCGCCAGCAGCTTGACCGGGACTAGCGGGAGGTACGAGCAGTTCTTC	CASSLTGTSGRYEQFF
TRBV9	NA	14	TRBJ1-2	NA	TGTGCCAGCAGCGTAGAGACAGAGATCTATGGCTACACCTTC	CASSVETEIYGYTF
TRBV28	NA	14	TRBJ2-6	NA	TGTGCCAGCAGGCCCGGTTCGCGACCCAGCGTCCTGACTTTC	CASRPGSRPSVLTF
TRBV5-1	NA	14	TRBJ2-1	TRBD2	TGCGCCAGCAGCTTTTCGGCGGGAGTTAATGAGCAGTTCTTC	CASSFSAGVNEQFF
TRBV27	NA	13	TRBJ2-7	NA	TGTGCCAGCAGTTGGGACGGATCGTACGAGCAGTACTTC	CASSWDGSYEQYF
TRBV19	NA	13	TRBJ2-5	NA	TGTGCCAGTAGTAATGGGGTGGTGGAGACCCAGTACTTC	CASSNGVVETQYF
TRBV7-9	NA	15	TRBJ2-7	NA	TGTGCCAGCAGCTCGGACCGGCGCCGGGGTGACGAGCAGTACTTC	CASSSDRRRGDEQYF
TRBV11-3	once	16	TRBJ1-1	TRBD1	TGTGCCAGCAGCTTAGGGACAGGGTCCAGAAGGACTGAAGCTTTCTTT	CASSLGTGSRRTEAFF
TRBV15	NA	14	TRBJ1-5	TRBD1	TGTGCCACCAGCAGAGACAGGGGGCATCAGCCCCAGCATTTT	CATSRDRGHQPQHF
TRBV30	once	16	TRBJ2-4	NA	TGTGCCTGGAGTGCACGGACAGCCTCCCTTGCAAACATTCAGTACTTC	CAWSARTASLANIQYF
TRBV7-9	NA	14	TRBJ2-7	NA	TGTGCCAGCAGCCGGGATGCCAGCTCCTACGAGCAGTACTTC	CASSRDASSYEQYF
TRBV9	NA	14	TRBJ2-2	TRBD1	TGTGCCAGCAGACAGGGGGGTTCCACCGGGGAGCTGTTTTTT	CASRQGGSTGELFF
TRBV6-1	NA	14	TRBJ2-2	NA	TGTGCCAGCAGTGAGAGAGCGGACACCGGGGAGCTGTTTTTT	CASSERADTGELFF
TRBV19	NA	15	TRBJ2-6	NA	TGTGCCAGTAGGCGACAGGACTCTGGGGCCAACGTCCTGACTTTC	CASRRQDSGANVLTF
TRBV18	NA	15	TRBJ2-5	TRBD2	TGTGCCAGCTCACCACAACTAGCGGGACAAGAGACCCAGTACTTC	CASSPQLAGQETQYF
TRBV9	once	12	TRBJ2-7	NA	TGTGCCAGCAGCGGTACAGGGAACGAGCAGTACTTC	CASSGTGNEQYF
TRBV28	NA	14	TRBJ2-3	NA	TGTGCCAGCAGGTTACCGACTACCACAGATACGCAGTATTTT	CASRLPTTTDTQYF